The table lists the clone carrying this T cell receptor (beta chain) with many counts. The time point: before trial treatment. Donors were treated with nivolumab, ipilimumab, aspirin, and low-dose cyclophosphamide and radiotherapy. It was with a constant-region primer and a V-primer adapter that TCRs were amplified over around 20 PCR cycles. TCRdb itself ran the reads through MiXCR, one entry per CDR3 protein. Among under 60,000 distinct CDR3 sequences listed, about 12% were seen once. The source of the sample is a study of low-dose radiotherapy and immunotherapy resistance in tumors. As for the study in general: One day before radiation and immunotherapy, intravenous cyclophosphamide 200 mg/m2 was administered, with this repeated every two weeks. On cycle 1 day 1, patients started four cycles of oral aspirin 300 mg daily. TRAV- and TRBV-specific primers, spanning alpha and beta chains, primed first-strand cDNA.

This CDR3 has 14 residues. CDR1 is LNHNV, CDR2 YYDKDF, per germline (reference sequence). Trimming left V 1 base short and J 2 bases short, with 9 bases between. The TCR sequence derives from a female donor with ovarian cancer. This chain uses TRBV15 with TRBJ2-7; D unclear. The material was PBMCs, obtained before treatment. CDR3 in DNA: TGTGCCACCAGCAGAGGTTTAGGCCCCTACGAGCAGTACTTC. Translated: CATSRGLGPYEQYF.